The rows below give T cell receptor beta chains drawn from one sample of a study of T cells in Graves' hyperthyroidism and ophthalmopathy. Each CDR3 protein is one row after TCRdb ran MiXCR on the multiplex PCR reads. The data contain approximately 620,000 distinct CDR3 sequences, 14% of them singletons. The sample consisted of blood. Receptors originate from a woman aged 30 to 39 with Graves' hyperthyroidism that later progressed to Graves' ophthalmopathy. CDR3s include the opening cysteine and the closing phenylalanine or tryptophan. A D gene is named only where the DNA matches it firmly. Only some rows state a clone size, as once, few, many or a class for expanded clones.

size | J | D | V | CDR3 | DNA
many | TRBJ1-2 | TRBD1 | TRBV20-1 | CSALPARQGDYGYTF | TGCAGTGCTCTTCCCGCCCGACAGGGGGACTATGGCTACACCTTC
few | TRBJ2-6 | TRBD1 | TRBV5-5 | CASSETGGPSGANVLTF | TGTGCCAGCAGTGAGACAGGGGGTCCCTCTGGGGCCAACGTCCTGACTTTC
many | TRBJ2-1 | TRBD2 | TRBV19 | CASSISAAGLAGASSYNEQFF | TGTGCCAGTAGTATCTCCGCGGCGGGACTAGCGGGAGCTAGCTCCTACAATGAGCAGTTCTTC
many | TRBJ2-1 | - | TRBV27 | CASSTDTNEQFF | TGTGCCAGCAGTACCGACACCAATGAGCAGTTCTTC
- | TRBJ2-2 | TRBD1 | TRBV20-1 | CSAAGQGFSGELFF | TGCAGTGCCGCGGGACAGGGGTTTTCCGGGGAGCTGTTTTTT
- | TRBJ1-2 | - | TRBV4-1 | CASSRTQDHLNYGYTF | TGCGCCAGCAGCCGGACGCAGGACCACCTTAACTATGGCTACACCTTC
many | TRBJ1-1 | - | TRBV28 | CASSFPPGSGGTEAFF | TGTGCCAGCAGTTTCCCACCGGGCTCCGGGGGCACTGAAGCTTTCTTT
- | TRBJ2-2 | TRBD1 | TRBV20-1 | CSARLGTVDGYTGELFF | TGCAGTGCTAGATTGGGGACAGTTGATGGCTACACCGGGGAGCTGTTTTTT
- | TRBJ1-1 | - | TRBV7-9 | CASSLLGYTEAFF | TGTGCCAGCAGCTTATTAGGCTACACTGAAGCTTTCTTT
- | TRBJ1-6 | - | TRBV4-3 | CASSQEYRVNSPLHF | TGCGCCAGCAGCCAAGAGTACAGGGTAAATTCACCCCTCCACTTT
few | TRBJ2-1 | TRBD2 | TRBV19 | CASSSTSGSPRKEQFF | TGTGCCAGTAGCTCCACCAGCGGGAGCCCCAGAAAGGAGCAGTTCTTC
many | TRBJ2-1 | TRBD2 | TRBV20-1 | CSARFPGTSFYNEQFF | TGCAGTGCTAGGTTCCCCGGGACTAGCTTCTACAATGAGCAGTTCTTC
- | TRBJ1-1 | - | TRBV27 | CASTFPSFWWTEAFF | TGTGCCAGCACCTTTCCCTCCTTTTGGTGGACTGAAGCTTTCTTT
few | TRBJ2-3 | - | TRBV28 | CASSLSAPQYF | TGTGCCAGCAGTTTAAGCGCACCGCAGTATTTT
- | TRBJ2-7 | TRBD2 | TRBV6-1 | CASSARGGSLPPEQYF | TGTGCCAGCAGCGCCCGGGGGGGTTCGTTACCGCCCGAGCAGTACTTC
many | TRBJ2-7 | - | TRBV7-9 | CASSFGGDSYEQYF | TGTGCCAGCAGCTTCGGCGGAGACTCCTACGAGCAGTACTTC
- | TRBJ2-7 | - | TRBV27 | CASSLTGMEQYF | TGTGCCAGCAGTTTAACAGGCATGGAGCAGTACTTC
many | TRBJ2-1 | - | TRBV7-9 | CASEGGSSNEQFF | TGTGCCAGCGAGGGTGGGAGTAGTAATGAGCAGTTCTTC
- | TRBJ2-1 | - | TRBV6-2/TRBV6-3 | CASLTINNGQFF | TGTGCCAGCTTGACTATAAACAATGGGCAGTTCTTC
few | TRBJ1-5 | - | TRBV12-3/TRBV12-4 | CASSTAPGRQHF | TGTGCCAGCAGTACGGCCCCCGGGCGCCAGCATTTT
- | TRBJ1-4 | - | TRBV6-2/TRBV6-3 | CASRTAGGNLFF | TGTGCCAGCAGGACGGCGGGGGGTAACCTGTTTTTT
- | TRBJ2-3 | - | TRBV6-8 | CASGQRSGSPDTQYF | TGTGCCAGCGGCCAAAGATCAGGAAGCCCAGATACGCAGTATTTT
few | TRBJ2-2 | - | TRBV11-2 | CASSLGGVTGVSTGELFF | TGTGCCAGCAGCTTAGGGGGCGTCACGGGAGTTAGCACCGGGGAGCTGTTTTTT
many | TRBJ2-7 | TRBD1 | TRBV19 | CASSTGTGVYEQYF | TGTGCCAGTAGTACCGGGACAGGGGTCTACGAGCAGTACTTC
- | TRBJ2-2 | TRBD2 | TRBV6-1 | CASGGGVDTGELFF | TGTGCCAGCGGGGGGGGAGTGGACACCGGGGAGCTGTTTTTT
many | TRBJ2-1 | TRBD2 | TRBV11-3 | CASSAGLADEQFF | TGTGCCAGCAGCGCGGGACTAGCAGATGAGCAGTTCTTC
many | TRBJ1-4 | - | TRBV12-3/TRBV12-4 | CASCLGRQNEKLFF | TGTGCCAGCTGTTTGGGACGGCAAAATGAAAAACTGTTTTTT
many | TRBJ2-7 | TRBD1 | TRBV20-1 | CSARVWDRVNEQYF | TGCAGTGCTAGAGTGTGGGACAGGGTTAACGAGCAGTACTTC
many | TRBJ2-7 | - | TRBV28 | CASDAGTLYEQYF | TGTGCCAGCGATGCCGGGACCCTCTACGAGCAGTACTTC
- | TRBJ2-5 | - | TRBV19 | CASSIDLRLHIFGSRGETQYF | TGTGCCAGTAGTATAGACCTCCGACTTCATATTTTCGGCAGCCGAGGAGAGACCCAGTACTTC
many | TRBJ2-4 | - | TRBV27 | CASSFAVEGAKNIQYF | TGTGCCAGCAGTTTCGCGGTCGAGGGAGCCAAAAACATTCAGTACTTC
many | TRBJ2-7 | - | TRBV20-1 | CSVRDQSGEQYF | TGCAGTGTCCGGGACCAAAGCGGCGAGCAGTACTTC
few | TRBJ1-5 | - | TRBV27 | CASQTGQNSNQPQHF | TGTGCCAGCCAGACCGGACAGAATAGCAATCAGCCCCAGCATTTT
many | TRBJ2-7 | - | TRBV5-1 | CASSLGAAYEQYF | TGCGCCAGCAGCTTGGGAGCTGCCTACGAGCAGTACTTC
many | TRBJ2-2 | - | TRBV11-2 | CASGLAGSNTGELFF | TGTGCCAGCGGACTGGCGGGCTCAAACACCGGGGAGCTGTTTTTT
- | TRBJ1-5 | - | TRBV6-9 | CASSYAQGVSNQPQHF | TGTGCCAGCAGCTACGCACAGGGTGTTAGCAATCAGCCCCAGCATTTT
few | TRBJ1-2 | TRBD1 | TRBV25-1 | CASSRQGAPGYTF | TGTGCCAGCAGCCGACAGGGGGCGCCGGGCTACACCTTC